The rows below give T cell receptor beta chains drawn from one sample of a study of T-cell reconstitution after alpha-beta-depleted transplantation in children. One entry per CDR3 protein, called by TCRdb with MiXCR from the PCR reads. The sample holds 450,000 to 700,000 distinct CDR3 sequences, around 27% seen once. This specimen was PBMCs, taken before TCRalphabeta/CD19-depleted stem cell transplant. The receptors were gathered from a boy in the first two years of life with Wiskott-Aldrich syndrome, due to receive a stem cell transplant. Both conserved end residues are part of each CDR3. A D gene is named only where the DNA matches it firmly. Size tells how often a clone was seen (once, few, many) or the class of an expanded clone, and some rows leave it out.

size	V	J	D	DNA	CDR3
NA	TRBV5-1	TRBJ2-1	NA	TGCGCCAGCATACAGGGCTATGAGCAGTTCTTC	CASIQGYEQFF
NA	TRBV12-3/TRBV12-4	TRBJ1-4	NA	TGTGCCAGCAGTTTTAGCCGGGGGAAACTGTTTTTT	CASSFSRGKLFF
NA	TRBV7-9	TRBJ1-1	NA	TGTGCCAGCAGCTTAGAATGGGCAGTGAACACTGAAGCTTTCTTT	CASSLEWAVNTEAFF
NA	TRBV7-2	TRBJ2-1	NA	TGTGCCAGCAGAGTAACCGGGACTCTCTCCTACAATGAGCAGTTCTTC	CASRVTGTLSYNEQFF
NA	TRBV20-1	TRBJ2-2	NA	TGCAGTGCTGCTGAGAACACCGGGGAGCTGTTTTTT	CSAAENTGELFF
few	TRBV29-1	TRBJ2-7	NA	TGCAGCGTTGAAGATTGGGTAGGGATGTCCTACGAGCAGTACTTC	CSVEDWVGMSYEQYF
few	TRBV4-1	TRBJ1-4	TRBD1	TGCGCCAGCAGCCAAAGGGACAGGGGGAATGAAAAACTGTTTTTT	CASSQRDRGNEKLFF
few	TRBV6-5	TRBJ2-2	TRBD1	TGTGCCAGCAGTTACGGGGGACAGGGCACCGGGGAGCTGTTTTTT	CASSYGGQGTGELFF
few	TRBV5-1	TRBJ1-1	NA	TGCGCCAGCAGCTTGTCTTTGGGGTGGCAGGGAGCTGAAGCTTTCTTT	CASSLSLGWQGAEAFF
few	TRBV11-2	TRBJ1-2	TRBD1	TGTGCCAGCAGCTTACCAGGACAGGGTCCTCATGGCTACACCTTC	CASSLPGQGPHGYTF
NA	TRBV20-1	TRBJ2-2	TRBD2	TGCAGTGCAAGGGGACTAGCGGGAGGGCCAATCGGGGAGCTGTTTTTT	CSARGLAGGPIGELFF
NA	TRBV5-1	TRBJ2-1	NA	TGCGCCAGCAGCGGGGGACTCCTAGGGAATGAGCAGTTCTTC	CASSGGLLGNEQFF
few	TRBV27	TRBJ1-6	NA	TGTGCCAGCAGTTTATACAGGGACCGTAATTCACCCCTCCACTTT	CASSLYRDRNSPLHF
NA	TRBV12-3/TRBV12-4	TRBJ1-2	TRBD1	TGTGCCAGCACCCAGGGAGCAGGGGGCGGTGGCTACACCTTC	CASTQGAGGGGYTF
NA	TRBV20-1	TRBJ1-1	NA	TGCAGTGCCAAGGAGAACACTGAAGCTTTCTTT	CSAKENTEAFF
few	TRBV20-1	TRBJ1-6	TRBD1	TGCAGTGCTAGAGAGGGGACAGTCTCACCCCTCCACTTT	CSAREGTVSPLHF
NA	TRBV5-1	TRBJ2-1	NA	TGCGCCAGCAGCTTGGTTAGCGGTCACAATGAGCAGTTCTTC	CASSLVSGHNEQFF
NA	TRBV5-1	TRBJ2-3	TRBD2	TGCGCCAGCAGCACGGGACTAGCGGGACCAGATACGCAGTATTTT	CASSTGLAGPDTQYF
once	TRBV18	TRBJ2-4	NA	TGTGCCAGCTCACCCGGGCAGATAGCCAAAAACATTCAGTACTTC	CASSPGQIAKNIQYF
NA	TRBV6-1	TRBJ2-7	NA	TGTGCCAGCAGTGGGGGAGCGGAACGGGGAGAGCAGTACTTC	CASSGGAERGEQYF
NA	TRBV5-1	TRBJ1-1	TRBD1	TGCGCCAGCAGCTTTGAACCGGACAGGGAAGGCACTGAAGCTTTCTTT	CASSFEPDREGTEAFF
few	TRBV5-1	TRBJ1-2	NA	TGCGCCAGCAGCTTGGTAACAGGATCCTATGGCTACACCTTC	CASSLVTGSYGYTF
NA	TRBV4-1	TRBJ2-7	NA	TGCGCCAGCAGCCCGGAAATAGCGGCCTACGAGCAGTACTTC	CASSPEIAAYEQYF
few	TRBV3-1	TRBJ2-7	NA	TGTGCCAGCAGCCAAGGACACAGGGTCTACGAGCAGTACTTC	CASSQGHRVYEQYF
NA	TRBV6-1	TRBJ1-1	NA	TGTGCCAGCAGCCGCGGACGGTCCACTGAAGCTTTCTTT	CASSRGRSTEAFF
few	TRBV12-3/TRBV12-4	TRBJ2-5	TRBD1	TGTGCCAGCGGCCTTACAGGGACAGGTGGTTCGAAGACCCAGTACTTC	CASGLTGTGGSKTQYF
NA	TRBV12-3/TRBV12-4	TRBJ2-1	TRBD2	TGTGCCAGCAGCGGGACTAGCGCCCACAATGAGCAGTTCTTC	CASSGTSAHNEQFF
NA	TRBV7-9	TRBJ2-7	NA	TGTGTCAGCAGCTTGGGCCTCCGGGCCTACGAGCAGTACTTC	CVSSLGLRAYEQYF
NA	TRBV5-1	TRBJ2-6	TRBD1	TGCGCCAGCAGCTTGTGGTCGGGACAGGGGAACTCTGGGGCCAACGTCCTGACTTTC	CASSLWSGQGNSGANVLTF
NA	TRBV5-1	TRBJ2-2	NA	TGCGCCAGCAGCGTTGGCCGGGGTGGAACCGGGGAGCTGTTTTTT	CASSVGRGGTGELFF